What follows are 18 T cell receptor beta chains derived from one specimen sequenced in a study of blood T cell repertoires in COVID-19. Profiling relied on immunoSEQ multiplex PCR, and the TCRdb table lists in-frame clones only, not all of them. The sample has about 83,000 clones; approximately 86% are singletons. The sequenced sample consisted of peripheral blood. These TCRs come from a woman aged 45-65 years with active or convalescent COVID-19.

The chain has TRBV9 and TRBJ2-5; TRBD1 might be the D (5 bases). In germline, CDR1 is SGDLS, CDR2 YYNGEE. Trimming pared 0 bases from V and 5 bases from J, leaving 17 bases between. This CDR3 is 16 amino acids long. This CDR3 is CASSVEGHPGRETQYF. The DNA of the CDR3 is TGTGCCAGCAGCGTAGAAGGACACCCAGGTCGCGAGACCCAGTACTTC.

This chain joins TRBV28 and TRBJ2-7, with D maybe TRBD1 (5 bases). The V gene's germline CDR1 is MDHEN and CDR2 SYDVKM. The CDR3 contains 16 residues. Between the trimmed V and J ends, which lost 8 bases and 4 bases, there was a span of 24 bases. The CDR3 region is CASLTRTAQVSYEQYF. CDR3 in DNA: TGTGCCAGCCTTACTCGGACCGCACAGGTTTCATACGAGCAGTACTTC.

V is TRBV6-2 or TRBV6-3 and J is TRBJ1-6; the D gene is possibly TRBD1 (5 bases). The V and J ends lost 5 bases and 0 bases respectively, with 11 bases between them. Germline-derived CDR1 and CDR2 are MNHEY and SVGEGT. This CDR3 comprises 16 residues. Here the CDR3 DNA reads TGTGCCAGCAGTGTCTACAGGAGCTCCTATAATTCACCCCTCCACTTT. Its protein product is CASSVYRSSYNSPLHF.

In its sample, this clone was seen a few times. Other DNA sequences within the sample encode an identical CDR3. The chain links TRBV7-2 to TRBJ1-5; 9 nucleotides agree with TRBD1. Germline V lookup: CDR1 SGHTA, CDR2 FQGNSA. This CDR3 has 14 amino acids. With 6 bases clipped from V and 4 bases from J, the junction kept 4 bases outside the gene matches. CDR3 sequence: CASSSGTGNQPQHF. CDR3 nucleotides: TGTGCCAGCAGTTCTGGGACAGGGAATCAGCCCCAGCATTTT. The full variable domain, with the rest looked up from reference TRBV7-2 and TRBJ1-5, is GAGVSQSPSNKVTEKGKDVELRCDPISGHTALYWYRQSLGQGLEFLIYFQGNSAPDKSGLPSDRFSAERTGGSVSTLTIQRTQQEDSAVYLCASSSGTGNQPQHFGDGTRLSIL.

The V gene is TRBV6-5, the J gene TRBJ1-2, with TRBD1 matching over 7 bases. CDR3 size: 15 residues. Unmatched junction bases numbered 12, after V lost 7 bases and J lost 4 bases. The germline V gene encodes CDR1 MNHEY and CDR2 SVGAGI. The CDR3 region has the DNA TGTGCCAGCACAGCATCCGCAGGGGGATCCTATGGCTACACCTTC. It codes for CASTASAGGSYGYTF.

CDR3 region: CASSPHFGDNEQFF. CDR3 coding DNA: TGTGCCAGCAGCCCTCACTTCGGGGACAATGAGCAGTTCTTC. This chain connects TRBV9 to TRBJ2-1; tentatively, D is TRBD2 (5 bases). The V end lost 4 bases, the J end lost 5 bases, and 13 bases lay between the germline ends. Per the germline V gene, CDR1 is SGDLS and CDR2 is YYNGEE. This CDR3 has 14 residues.

The table lists this clone with a count of one. The V and J genes are TRBV15 and TRBJ1-5; 7 nucleotides line up with TRBD1. After removal of 0 bases from V and 6 bases from J, the junction contained 5 bases not matched to a gene. The length of the CDR3 is 15 residues. The germline CDR1 and CDR2 sequences are LNHNV and YYDKDF (reference sequence). In nucleotides, the CDR3 is TGTGCCACCAGCAGAGATCAAGGGGGCGGTCAGCCCCAGCATTTT. Translation gives CATSRDQGGGQPQHF.

This chain joins TRBV14 and TRBJ2-4; a weak D match, TRBD2 (6 bases). The V end was cut by 4 bases, the J end by 3 bases, with 19 bases between. CDR3 length equals 17 residues. The germline V gene encodes CDR1 SGHDN and CDR2 FVKESK. The CDR3 reads CASSPRPGLVDKNIQYF. The CDR3 nucleotides read TGTGCCAGCAGCCCTAGACCGGGACTCGTAGACAAAAACATTCAGTACTTC.

CDR3 in DNA: TGCGCCAGCAGCGGGACAGGGAGGGTCACAGATACGCAGTATTTT. It specifies CASSGTGRVTDTQYF. The chain has TRBV5-1 and TRBJ2-3, with 9 bases fitting TRBD1. Germline CDR1 SGHRS, CDR2 YFSETQ. V lost 4 bases, J lost 2 bases, and 5 bases stayed unmatched. The CDR3 loop spans 15 amino acids.

In nucleotides, the CDR3 is TGTGCCTGGAGTGTACGAGTGACTGAAGCTTTCTTT. Its protein product is CAWSVRVTEAFF. The chain recombines TRBV30 with TRBJ1-1; D uncertain. The CDR3 is made up of 12 amino acids. V was cut by 0 bases and J by 5 bases, with 7 bases left in between. CDR1 and CDR2 (germline): GTSNPN, SVGIG (reference sequence). Filled out from reference TRBV30 and TRBJ1-1, the complete variable domain reads SQTIHQWPATLVQPVGSPLSLECTVEGTSNPNLYWYRQAAGRGLQLLFYSVGIGQISSEVPQNLSASRPQDRQFILSSKKLLLSDSGFYLCAWSVRVTEAFFGQGTRLTVV.

The V gene is TRBV4-2, the J gene TRBJ1-5; 7 bases align to TRBD1. This CDR3 has 15 residues. Germline V gene sequence: CDR1 LGHNA, CDR2 YNFKEQ. V was clipped by 2 bases and J by 9 bases; unmatched bases: 10. The chain's CDR3 is CASSQSLQGILPQHF. The CDR3 nucleotides read TGTGCCAGCAGCCAATCATTACAGGGGATCTTGCCCCAGCATTTT.

The J gene is TRBJ1-3, the V gene TRBV5-3, with a weak D call TRBD1 (5 bases). TRBV5-3 is recorded as an ORF, its role being uncertain. V was shortened by 0 bases and J by 0 bases, with 19 bases between the two germline ends. The CDR3 has 19 residues. This CDR3 reads CARSLVERPEGRSGNTIYF. The CDR3 DNA follows: TGTGCCAGAAGCTTGGTCGAAAGGCCGGAGGGACGCTCTGGAAACACCATATATTTT.

V and J are TRBV11-3 and TRBJ1-2; D might be TRBD1 (5 bases). CDR3 size: 13 residues. Trimming shortened V by 3 bases and J by 6 bases, and 11 bases separated the two germline ends. Germline lookup yields CDR1 SGHNT and CDR2 YENEEA. CDR3 sequence reads: CASSFQTGDGYTF. CDR3 sequence (DNA): TGTGCCAGCAGCTTCCAAACGGGGGATGGCTACACCTTC.

The chain has TRBV5-1 and TRBJ1-3, with no clear D. Looked up from germline, CDR1 is SGHRS and CDR2 is YFSETQ. The ends were cut back, 2 bases at V and 0 bases at J, with 15 bases in the middle. The CDR3 covers 17 residues. The CDR3 DNA is TGCGCCAGCAGCTTCGTTCGGGATCGAAGCTCTGGAAACACCATATATTTT. This sequence encodes CASSFVRDRSSGNTIYF.

The genes are TRBV18 and TRBJ1-2, with D possibly matching TRBD1 (6 bases). The V end was cut by 3 bases, the J end by 4 bases, with 24 bases between. Germline V lookup: CDR1 KGHSH, CDR2 LQKENI. The CDR3 contains 18 residues. The CDR3 protein is CASSPTPILLVGAYGYTF. CDR3 nucleotides: TGTGCCAGCTCACCCACCCCCATACTTCTTGTGGGGGCCTATGGCTACACCTTC. The full variable domain, with the rest looked up from reference TRBV18 and TRBJ1-2, is NAGVMQNPRHLVRRRGQEARLRCSPMKGHSHVYWYRQLPEEGLKFMVYLQKENIIDESGMPKERFSAEFPKEGPSILRIQQVVRGDSAAYFCASSPTPILLVGAYGYTFGSGTRLTVV.

V gene TRBV10-1 combines with J gene TRBJ1-1; D might be TRBD1 (6 bases). Trimming left V 6 bases short and J 1 base short, with 15 bases between. Germline values: CDR1 WNHNN, CDR2 SYGVQD (reference sequence). This CDR3 spans 15 amino acids. For the CDR3, the DNA is TGCGCCAGCAGCCGCTTTACAGGGAAGAACACTGAAGCTTTCTTT. Translated: CASSRFTGKNTEAFF.

This clone was picked up one time. The V gene is TRBV9, the J gene TRBJ1-4, with a tentative D call TRBD1 (5 bases). This CDR3 has 14 residues. Germline V gene sequence: CDR1 SGDLS, CDR2 YYNGEE. The V and J ends lost 4 bases and 8 bases respectively, with 15 bases between them. The CDR3 DNA is TGTGCCAGCAGCCTAGAGGGGATCAACGAAAAACTGTTTTTT. Translated, it gives CASSLEGINEKLFF.

This clone was seen only a few times. The chain combines TRBV2 with TRBJ2-2; 11 bases are shared with TRBD1. J was trimmed by 3 bases and V by 7 bases; bases with no gene match: 4. The CDR3 runs 15 residues. Germline V lookup: CDR1 SNHLY, CDR2 FYNNEI. For the CDR3, the DNA is TGTGCCAGCACTAGGACAGGGGGCGACACCGGGGAGCTGTTTTTT. It yields the protein CASTRTGGDTGELFF.